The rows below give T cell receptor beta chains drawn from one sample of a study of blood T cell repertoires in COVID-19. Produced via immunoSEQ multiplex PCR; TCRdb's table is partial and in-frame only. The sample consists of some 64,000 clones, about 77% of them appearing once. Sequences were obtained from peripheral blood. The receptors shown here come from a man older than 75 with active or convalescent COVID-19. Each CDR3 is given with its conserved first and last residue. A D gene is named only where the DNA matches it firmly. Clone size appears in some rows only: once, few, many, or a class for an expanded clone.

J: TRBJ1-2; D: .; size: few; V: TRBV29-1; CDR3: CSVDPDSNYGYTF; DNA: TGCAGCGTTGACCCTGACAGTAACTATGGCTACACCTTC
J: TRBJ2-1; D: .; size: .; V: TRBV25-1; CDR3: CASSVTRLHNEQFF; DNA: TGTGCCAGCAGTGTTACTAGATTACACAATGAGCAGTTCTTC
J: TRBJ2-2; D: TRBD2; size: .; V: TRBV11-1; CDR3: CASSLGLAGYTGELFF; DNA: TGTGCCAGCAGCTTAGGACTAGCGGGGTACACCGGGGAGCTGTTTTTT
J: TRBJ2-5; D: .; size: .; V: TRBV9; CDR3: CASSPTGGRETQYF; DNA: TGTGCCAGCAGCCCGACGGGGGGCCGAGAGACCCAGTACTTC
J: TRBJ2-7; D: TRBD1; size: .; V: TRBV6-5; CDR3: CATPTGRGSYEQYF; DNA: TGTGCCACCCCGACAGGGCGAGGTTCCTACGAGCAGTACTTC
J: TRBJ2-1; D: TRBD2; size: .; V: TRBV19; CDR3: CASKTSGGSYNEQFF; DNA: TGTGCCAGTAAGACCAGCGGGGGGAGCTACAATGAGCAGTTCTTC
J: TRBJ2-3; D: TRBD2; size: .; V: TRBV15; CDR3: CATSREGTTLGDTQYF; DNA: TGTGCCACCAGCAGAGAGGGGACTACCCTGGGGGATACGCAGTATTTT
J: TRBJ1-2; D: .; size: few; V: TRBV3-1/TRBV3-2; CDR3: CASSRGLLGYTF; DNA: TGTGCCAGCAGCAGGGGGTTGCTGGGCTACACCTTC
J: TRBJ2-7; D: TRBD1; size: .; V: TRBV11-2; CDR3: CASRNPGQGDEQYF; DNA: TGTGCCAGCAGAAATCCGGGACAGGGGGACGAGCAGTACTTC
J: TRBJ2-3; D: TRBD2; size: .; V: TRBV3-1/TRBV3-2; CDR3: CASSRSGRIEGDTQYF; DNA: TGTGCCAGCAGCCGTAGCGGGAGGATTGAGGGAGATACGCAGTATTTT
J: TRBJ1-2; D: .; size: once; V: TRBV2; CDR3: CASSRDPGIYGYTF; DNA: TGTGCCAGCAGCCGGGATCCCGGTATCTATGGCTACACCTTC
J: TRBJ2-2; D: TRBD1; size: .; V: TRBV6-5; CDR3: CASTRTGYTGELFF; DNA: TGTGCCAGCACAAGGACAGGCTACACCGGGGAGCTGTTTTTT
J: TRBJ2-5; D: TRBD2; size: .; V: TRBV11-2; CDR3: CASSLGLAGGGEETQYF; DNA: TGTGCCAGCAGCTTAGGACTAGCGGGAGGGGGAGAAGAGACCCAGTACTTC
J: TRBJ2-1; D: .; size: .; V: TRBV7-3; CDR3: CASSPSGNEQFF; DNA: TGTGCCAGCAGCCCCTCGGGAAATGAGCAGTTCTTC
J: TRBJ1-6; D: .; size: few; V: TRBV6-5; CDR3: CASSYSNSPLHF; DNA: TGTGCCTCCTCCTACAGTAATTCACCCCTCCACTTT
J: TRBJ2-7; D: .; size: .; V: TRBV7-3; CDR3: CASSPNGGSSYEQYF; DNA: TGTGCCAGCAGCCCCAACGGAGGGAGCTCCTACGAGCAGTACTTC
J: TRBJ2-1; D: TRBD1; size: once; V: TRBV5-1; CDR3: CASSSTGTAYNEQFF; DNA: TGCGCCAGCAGTTCGACCGGGACAGCCTACAATGAGCAGTTCTTC
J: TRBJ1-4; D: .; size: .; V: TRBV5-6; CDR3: CASSRTATNEKLFF; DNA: TGTGCCAGCAGCCGGACTGCAACTAATGAAAAACTGTTTTTT
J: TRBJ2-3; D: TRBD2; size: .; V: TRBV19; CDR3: CASSDSGGDPDTQYF; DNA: TGTGCCAGTAGTGATAGCGGGGGCGATCCAGATACGCAGTATTTT
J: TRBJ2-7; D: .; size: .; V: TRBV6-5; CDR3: CASSPGREQYF; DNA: TGTGCCAGCAGTCCCGGTCGGGAGCAGTACTTC
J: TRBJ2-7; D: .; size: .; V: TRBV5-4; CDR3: CASSSDSSGEQYF; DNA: TGTGCCAGCAGCTCTGACTCCTCCGGCGAGCAGTACTTC
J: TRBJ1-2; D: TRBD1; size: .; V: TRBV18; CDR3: CASSPDRDGGLYGYTF; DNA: TGTGCCAGCTCCCCCGACAGGGATGGAGGACTTTATGGCTACACCTTC
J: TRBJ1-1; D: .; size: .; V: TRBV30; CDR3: CARNRGGGEAFF; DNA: TGTGCCCGCAACCGGGGGGGCGGTGAAGCTTTCTTT
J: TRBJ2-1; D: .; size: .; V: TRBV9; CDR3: CASSVAWSGPYNEQFF; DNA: TGTGCCAGCAGCGTAGCTTGGAGCGGGCCCTACAATGAGCAGTTCTTC
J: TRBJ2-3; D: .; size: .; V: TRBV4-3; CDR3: CASSQDRGDTQYF; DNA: TGCGCCAGCAGCCAAGATCGGGGAGATACGCAGTATTTT
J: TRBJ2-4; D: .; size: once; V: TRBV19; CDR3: CASSPKTRGLAKNIQYF; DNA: TGTGCCAGTAGCCCCAAGACCAGGGGCTTAGCCAAAAACATTCAGTACTTC
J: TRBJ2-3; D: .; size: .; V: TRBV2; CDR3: CASSQGDTQYF; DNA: TGTGCCAGCAGTCAGGGGGATACGCAGTATTTT
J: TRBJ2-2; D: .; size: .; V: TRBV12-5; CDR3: CASGLEYSNTGELFF; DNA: TGTGCTAGTGGTTTGGAGTACAGCAACACCGGGGAGCTGTTTTTT
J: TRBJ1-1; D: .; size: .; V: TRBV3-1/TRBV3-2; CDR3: CASSHARVGVMNTEAFF; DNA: TGTGCCAGCAGCCACGCCAGGGTAGGAGTTATGAACACTGAAGCTTTCTTT
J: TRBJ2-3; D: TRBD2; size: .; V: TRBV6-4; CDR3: CASSEGLADTDTQYF; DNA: TGTGCCAGCAGTGAAGGACTAGCGGACACAGATACGCAGTATTTT
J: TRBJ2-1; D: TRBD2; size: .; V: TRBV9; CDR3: CASSSPGASGSSDEQFF; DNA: TGTGCCAGCAGCTCCCCGGGCGCTAGCGGGAGTAGCGATGAGCAGTTCTTC
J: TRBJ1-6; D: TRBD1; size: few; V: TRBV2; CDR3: CASSVDREGSPLHF; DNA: TGTGCCAGCAGTGTTGACAGGGAAGGGTCACCCCTCCACTTT
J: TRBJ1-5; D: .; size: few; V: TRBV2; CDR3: CASSGQGHQPQHF; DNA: TGTGCCAGCAGTGGTCAGGGGCATCAGCCCCAGCATTTT
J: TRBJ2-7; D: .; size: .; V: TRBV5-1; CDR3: CASSPSGLNYEQYF; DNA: TGCGCCAGCAGCCCGTCGGGACTCAACTACGAGCAGTACTTC
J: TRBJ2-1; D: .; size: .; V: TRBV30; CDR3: CAWSLNHPGVEQFF; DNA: TGTGCCTGGAGTCTAAACCACCCGGGTGTTGAGCAGTTCTTC
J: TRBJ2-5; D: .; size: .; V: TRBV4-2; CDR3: CASSHVGRGVGETQYF; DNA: TGTGCCAGCAGCCACGTTGGGAGGGGGGTTGGGGAGACCCAGTACTTC
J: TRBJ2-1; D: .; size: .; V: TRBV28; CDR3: CASREEGGRGFDEQFF; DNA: TGTGCCAGCAGAGAGGAAGGGGGGAGGGGTTTTGATGAGCAGTTCTTC
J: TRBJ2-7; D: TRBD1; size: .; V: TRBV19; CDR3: CASSPTGGTGGTYEQYF; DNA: TGTGCCAGTAGTCCCACTGGAGGGACAGGGGGAACCTACGAGCAGTACTTC
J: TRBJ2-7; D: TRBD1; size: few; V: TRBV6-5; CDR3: CASRTGTGNYEQYF; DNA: TGTGCCAGCAGAACCGGGACAGGAAACTACGAGCAGTACTTC
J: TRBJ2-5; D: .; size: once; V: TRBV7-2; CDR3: CASNLGELIETQYF; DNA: TGTGCCAGCAACTTGGGAGAGCTAATAGAGACCCAGTACTTC
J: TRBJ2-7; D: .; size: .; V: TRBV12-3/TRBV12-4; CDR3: CASSLQGYEQYF; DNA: TGTGCCAGCAGTCTACAGGGCTACGAGCAGTACTTC
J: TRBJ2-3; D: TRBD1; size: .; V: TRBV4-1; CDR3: CASSQVRQGASDTQYF; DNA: TGCGCCAGCAGCCAAGTGCGACAGGGGGCTTCAGATACGCAGTATTTT
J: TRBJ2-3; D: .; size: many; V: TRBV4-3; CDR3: CASSQDRSGTSTDTQYF; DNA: TGCGCCAGCAGCCAAGATCGTAGCGGCACGAGCACAGATACGCAGTATTTT
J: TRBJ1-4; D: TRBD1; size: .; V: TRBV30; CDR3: CAWSTTRGQDEKLFF; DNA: TGTGCCTGGAGTACGACAAGGGGGCAGGATGAAAAACTGTTTTTT
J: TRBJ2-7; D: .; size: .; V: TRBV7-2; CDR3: CASSLAGGYSYEQYF; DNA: TGTGCCAGCAGCTTAGCCGGGGGATACTCCTACGAGCAGTACTTC
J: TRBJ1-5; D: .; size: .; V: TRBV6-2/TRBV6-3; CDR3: CASSYSPGRGTYSNQPQHF; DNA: TGTGCCAGCAGTTACTCCCCGGGTCGAGGAACCTATAGCAATCAGCCCCAGCATTTT
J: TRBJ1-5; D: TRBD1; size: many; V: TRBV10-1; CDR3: CASSDDRDQPQHF; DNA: TGCGCCAGCAGTGATGACAGGGACCAGCCCCAGCATTTT
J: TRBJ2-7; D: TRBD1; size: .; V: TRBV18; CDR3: CASSPDRAYEQYF; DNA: TGTGCCAGCTCCCCGGACAGGGCCTACGAGCAGTACTTC
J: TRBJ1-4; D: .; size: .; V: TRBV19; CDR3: CATTPGGVNEKLFF; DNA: TGTGCCACCACCCCCGGGGGGGTTAATGAAAAACTGTTTTTT
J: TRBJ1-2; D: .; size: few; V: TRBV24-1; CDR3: CATSERGNGYTF; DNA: TGTGCCACCAGTGAGCGAGGGAATGGCTACACCTTC
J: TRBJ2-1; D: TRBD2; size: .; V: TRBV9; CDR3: CASSVGLAGGYNEQFF; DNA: TGTGCCAGCAGCGTAGGGCTAGCGGGAGGCTACAATGAGCAGTTCTTC
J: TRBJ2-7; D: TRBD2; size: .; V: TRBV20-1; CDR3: CSASPSGPSYEQYF; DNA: TGCAGTGCTAGTCCTAGCGGACCCTCCTACGAGCAGTACTTC
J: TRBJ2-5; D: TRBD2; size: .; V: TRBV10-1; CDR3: CASSPGLAGTQETQYF; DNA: TGCGCCAGCAGTCCCGGGTTAGCGGGGACCCAAGAGACCCAGTACTTC
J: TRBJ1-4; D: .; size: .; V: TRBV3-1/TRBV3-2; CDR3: CASSALGGLGEKLFF; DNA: TGTGCCAGCAGCGCCCTTGGGGGCCTGGGTGAAAAACTGTTTTTT
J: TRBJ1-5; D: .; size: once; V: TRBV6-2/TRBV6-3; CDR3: CASSYSRAAPGFNQPQHF; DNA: TGTGCCAGCAGTTACTCGAGAGCTGCCCCGGGGTTCAATCAGCCCCAGCATTTT
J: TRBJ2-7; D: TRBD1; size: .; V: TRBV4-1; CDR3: CASSQVFGQAGYEQYF; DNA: TGCGCCAGCAGCCAAGTTTTTGGACAGGCGGGCTACGAGCAGTACTTC
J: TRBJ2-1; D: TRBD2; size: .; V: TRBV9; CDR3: CASSISGGSSYNEQFF; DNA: TGTGCCAGCAGCATTAGCGGGGGAAGCTCCTACAATGAGCAGTTCTTC
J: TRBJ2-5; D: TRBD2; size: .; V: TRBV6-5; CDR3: CASSYSSGGVGETQYF; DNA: TGTGCCAGCAGTTACTCAAGCGGGGGGGTGGGAGAGACCCAGTACTTC
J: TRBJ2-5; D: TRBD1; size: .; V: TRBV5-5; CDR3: CASISGTATIGTQYF; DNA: TGTGCCAGCATCTCCGGGACAGCGACCATCGGGACCCAGTACTTC